What follows is one TCR beta chain and its context. Antigen unknown. The study ran its PCR with 60 Vbeta and 13 Jbeta primers. Measured with immunoSEQ multiplex PCR; TCRdb has only the in-frame clones, and not every one. This sample has over 150,000 clones, with around four fifths found just once. The sample is drawn from a study of cytomegalovirus exposure and HLA in healthy donors. Overall study context: Unique TCRs numbering roughly 80 million, obtained from HLA-typed donors, made up an early data release.

As for the donors, each was a healthy bone marrow donor. CDR3 length: 14 amino acids. From germline, CDR1 is LNHDA and CDR2 SQIVND (reference sequence). Trimming took off 0 bases at V and 6 bases at J, with 9 bases between the two ends. Overall study results and limits: More clonal expansion characterized HLA-associated TCR beta chains than equally common others in a later analysis. Fewer N-insertions than the roughly 670-donor mean were reportedly shown by an Asian-associated ancestry cluster in a later analysis.

J is TRBJ2-1 and V is TRBV19, with TRBD2 as a possible D gene (6 bases). This receptor was obtained from a woman in her 50s in good health and CMV-seronegative. Material: PBMCs. The CDR3 DNA reads TGTGCCAGTAGTATAGAGGGACTGTCCAATGAGCAGTTCTTC. It specifies CASSIEGLSNEQFF.